This T cell receptor beta chain was sequenced for a study of blood T cell repertoires in COVID-19. Across the study: Both acute and convalescent COVID-19 samples were obtained from the United States, Italy and Spain. PBMCs, B-cell-depleted T cells, or T cells provided the cDNA or gDNA that made up the material.

The germline V gene has CDR1 SGHAT and CDR2 FQNNGV. This CDR3 contains 12 residues. V was pared by 8 bases and J by 6 bases, with 14 bases between. Original handling: Estimation of nucleated cell counts relied on the amplification of reference gene primers. The table came from immunoSEQ multiplex PCR; TCRdb's copy has only in-frame clones and leaves some out. D and trimming were read from the DNA, whereas the V and J calls and clone size are those reported in that table. The table records tens of thousands of clones, approximately 83% of them present only once. This clone was seen a single time. This rearrangement joins TRBV11-2 to TRBJ2-7; weak D call: TRBD1 (5 bases). The sequence was collected from a woman aged 60 to 75 with acute or convalescent COVID-19. Sequences were obtained from peripheral blood. Here the CDR3 DNA reads TGTGCCAGCGGGGCGGATATCGGCGAGCAGTACTTC. Its translation: CASGADIGEQYF.